Reported below is one T cell receptor beta chain. This CDR3 is 15 amino acids long. CDR1 SGHVS and CDR2 FNYEAQ come from the germline V gene. V was cut by 4 bases and J by 1 base, with 13 bases left in between. These data originate in a study of shared clonotypes between healthy human individuals. Repertoires were generated with immunoSEQ multiplex PCR, while TCRdb's copy carries only in-frame clones and drops some. Seen here are some 2.4 million clones, over 85% observed once, and the top ten hold 0.36%. The chain has TRBV7-6 and TRBJ2-5; TRBD2 might be the D (5 bases). The sequence came from a man aged 18 to 29 in good health. Some clones in this sample may be carry-over from other donors' samples. The sequencing sample was made of naive CD4+ T cells from PBMCs. Subset meaning: CD45RA+ positively selected. The CDR3 sequence is CASSSFRELQETQYF. In DNA form, the CDR3 reads TGTGCCAGCAGCTCCTTCCGGGAACTCCAAGAGACCCAGTACTTC.